Presented here are 26 T cell receptor beta chains from one specimen sequenced in a study of T cell repertoires in cytomegalovirus infection. TCRdb re-analysed the reads in MiXCR, keeping a single row per CDR3 protein. The profile shows about 740,000 distinct CDR3 sequences, 35% of them singletons. Sequencing was carried out using PBMCs. The receptors stem from a human donor in good health (CMV status not recorded). Some clones in this sample may be carry-over from other donors' samples.

The sample holds a few counts of this clonotype. One end of the junction varies from germline; a read error may be responsible. The chain uses TRBV5-3 and TRBJ2-1; a weak D match, TRBD1 (5 bases). TRBV5-3 belongs to the ORF category, with a function that is uncertain. CDR3 length equals 12 residues. CDR3: CASSLDTNEQFF. In nucleotides, the CDR3 is TGTGCCAGCAGCTTGGACACTAATGAGCAGTTCTTC.

The chain joins TRBV5-6 to TRBJ1-2; D is uncertain. The germline V gene has CDR1 SGHDT and CDR2 YYEEEE. V lost 5 bases, J lost 6 bases, and 26 bases lay in between. The CDR3 has 17 residues. CDR3 amino acids: CASSPLIGGRMEDGYTF. The CDR3, as DNA: TGTGCCAGCAGTCCCTTGATAGGTGGCAGGATGGAGGATGGCTACACCTTC.

Of note for this clonotype: At one of its ends the junction is not consistent with the germline gene, which may arise from a read error. The CDR3 spells CDSRGGASYEQYF. The CDR3 DNA reads TGTGACAGCAGGGGCGGGGCCTCCTACGAGCAGTACTTC. This chain connects TRBV5-4 to TRBJ2-7; D possibly uses TRBD1 or TRBD2 (6 bases each). CDR1 is SGHNT, CDR2 YYREEE, per germline (reference sequence). The CDR3 length is 13 residues.

The rearrangement links TRBV5-6 to TRBJ1-2; D uncertain. Trimming left V 2 bases short and J 7 bases short, with 15 bases between. Germline-derived CDR1 and CDR2 are SGHDT and YYEEEE. The CDR3 is 14 amino acids. The CDR3 nucleotides read TGTGCCAGCAGCTTTTCCCGGACCCAACTTGGCTACACCTTC. This translates into CASSFSRTQLGYTF.

This rearrangement joins TRBV5-5 to TRBJ1-6; tentatively, D is TRBD1 (5 bases). CDR3 length equals 13 residues. Trimming removed 3 bases from V and 7 bases from J, with 8 bases in between. Germline-derived CDR1 and CDR2 are SGHKS and YYEKEE (reference sequence). The CDR3 coding sequence is TGTGCCAGCAGCTCCGAGGGGAATTCACCCCTCCACTTT. Its protein is CASSSEGNSPLHF.

J is TRBJ2-1 and V is TRBV20-1; D might be TRBD1 (5 bases). The CDR3 covers 13 residues. CDR1 DFQATT and CDR2 SNEGSKA come from the germline V gene (reference sequence). V shed 6 bases and J shed 2 bases, with 11 bases lying between them. CDR3 amino acids: CSARGYTYNEQFF. The CDR3 DNA sequence: TGCAGTGCAAGGGGCTACACCTACAATGAGCAGTTCTTC.

This clonotype came up a few times. The V call is TRBV7-8, the J call TRBJ1-1; D is undetermined. The CDR3 extends over 15 amino acids. CDR1 and CDR2 (germline): SGHVS, FQNEAQ. The V end lost 5 bases, the J end lost 4 bases, and 17 bases lay between the germline ends. The CDR3 sequence is CASSNPLRTGTEAFF. CDR3 nucleotide sequence: TGTGCCAGCAGCAATCCGCTGAGGACGGGCACTGAAGCTTTCTTT.

This clonotype was recorded a few times. This chain connects TRBV2 to TRBJ2-6; D not resolved. This CDR3 is built from 11 residues. Germline V gene data show CDR1 as SNHLY and CDR2 as FYNNEI. The CDR3 region is CAKTGANVLTF. The CDR3 coding sequence is TGTGCTAAGACTGGGGCCAACGTCCTGACTTTC.

A few counts support this clonotype. The chain combines TRBV14 with TRBJ2-2; the D gene is possibly TRBD1 (6 bases). The CDR3 has 18 amino acids. Germline lookup yields CDR1 SGHDN and CDR2 FVKESK. With 1 base removed from V and 0 bases from J, the gap between germline ends came to 15 bases. CDR3 residues: CASSQVPQGGANTGELFF. CDR3 coding DNA: TGTGCCAGCAGCCAAGTTCCCCAAGGGGGAGCGAACACCGGGGAGCTGTTTTTT.

The table lists this clonotype with a few counts. V gene TRBV7-6 combines with J gene TRBJ1-3; D unresolved. Germline loops: CDR1 SGHVS, CDR2 FNYEAQ. With 2 bases removed from V and 0 bases from J, the gap between germline ends came to 8 bases. The CDR3 extends over 15 amino acids. In DNA, the CDR3 is TGTGCCAGCAGCTTACAGGCCTTCTCTGGAAACACCATATATTTT. Protein: CASSLQAFSGNTIYF.

This clonotype came up a few times. This sequence joins TRBV7-2 and TRBJ1-5, with D uncertain. Trimming removed 1 base from V and 3 bases from J, with 7 bases in between. Per the germline V gene, CDR1 is SGHTA and CDR2 is FQGNSA. The CDR3 loop spans 14 amino acids. The CDR3 loop is CASSLGWTNQPQHF. CDR3 sequence (DNA): TGTGCCAGCAGCTTAGGGTGGACCAATCAGCCCCAGCATTTT.

V and J are TRBV27 and TRBJ2-7; D gene uncertain. The V and J ends lost 2 bases and 4 bases respectively, with 18 bases between them. Germline values: CDR1 MNHEY, CDR2 SMNVEV (reference sequence). This CDR3 region has 16 residues. The CDR3: CASSLTRRPNDYEQYF. CDR3 in DNA: TGTGCCAGCAGTTTAACTCGTCGACCTAATGATTACGAGCAGTACTTC.

J is TRBJ1-4 and V is TRBV28; the D gene is possibly TRBD1 (6 bases). Trimming removed 7 bases at V and 0 bases at J, with 9 bases between. The CDR3 length is 14 residues. Germline V gene data show CDR1 as MDHEN and CDR2 as SYDVKM. The CDR3 sequence: CASTGTPTNEKLFF. CDR3 sequence (DNA): TGTGCCAGCACCGGGACACCAACTAATGAAAAACTGTTTTTT.

The rearrangement uses TRBV12-5 and TRBJ2-1, with 14 bases fitting TRBD2. The germline gives CDR1 LGHNT, CDR2 FRNRAP. The length of the CDR3 is 16 residues. With 7 bases clipped from V and 7 bases from J, the junction kept 9 bases outside the gene matches. The CDR3 loop is CASVGTSGGGRNEQFF. DNA for the CDR3: TGTGCTAGTGTCGGGACTAGCGGGGGTGGAAGAAATGAGCAGTTCTTC. The complete variable domain, with remaining parts taken from reference TRBV12-5 and TRBJ2-1, reads DARVTQTPRHKVTEMGQEVTMRCQPILGHNTVFWYRQTMMQGLELLAYFRNRAPLDDSGMPKDRFSAEMPDATLATLKIQPSEPRDSAVYFCASVGTSGGGRNEQFFGPGTRLTVL.

This clonotype has just a few counts. The chain links TRBV7-9 to TRBJ2-7; D gene uncertain. The germline V and J ends were trimmed by 1 base and 5 bases, with 15 bases remaining between them. CDR3 length: 15 amino acids. Looked up from germline, CDR1 is SEHNR and CDR2 is FQNEAQ (reference sequence). CDR3 loop: CASSLVDGAGNEQYF. For the CDR3, the DNA is TGTGCCAGCAGCTTAGTTGACGGAGCCGGCAACGAGCAGTACTTC.

V usage is TRBV10-3 and J usage is TRBJ1-1, with 9 bases matching TRBD1. Germline CDR1 ENHRY, CDR2 SYGVKD. The CDR3 has 13 amino acids. V was clipped by 0 bases and J by 7 bases; unmatched bases: 0. CDR3 region: CAISESTGGEAFF. The CDR3 DNA reads TGTGCCATCAGTGAGTCGACAGGGGGTGAAGCTTTCTTT.

This clonotype was seen a handful of times. The chain combines TRBV4-1 with TRBJ1-5; weak D call: TRBD1 (6 bases). CDR3 size: 14 residues. In germline, CDR1 is MGHRA, CDR2 YSYEKL. The V and J ends lost 0 bases and 5 bases respectively, with 8 bases between them. For the CDR3, the DNA is TGCGCCAGCAGCCAAGAGAGACAGGATCAGCCCCAGCATTTT. It translates to CASSQERQDQPQHF.

This clonotype was recorded many times. This chain links TRBV7-4 with TRBJ1-3, with 9 nucleotides matching TRBD1. In germline, CDR1 is SGHVT, CDR2 SQSDAQ. This CDR3 spans 16 amino acids. The trim removed 5 bases at V and 8 bases at J, leaving 13 bases unmatched. This CDR3 reads CASSLHPEGQGDTIYF. CDR3 bases: TGTGCCAGCAGCCTCCACCCCGAGGGACAGGGAGACACCATATATTTT.

To note about this clonotype: A much larger clonotype is one base distant, so this may be a read error. The V call is TRBV7-2, the J call TRBJ2-1; D tentatively fits TRBD1 or TRBD2 (5 bases each). The germline V gene encodes CDR1 SGHTA and CDR2 FQGNSA. This CDR3 has 15 residues. The CDR3 region is CASIQAPGRYNEQLF. CDR3 DNA: TGTGCCAGCATCCAAGCACCGGGACGATACAATGAGCAGTTATTC.

The chain employs TRBV20-1 and TRBJ2-7, with D possibly being TRBD1 or TRBD2 (5 bases each). The germline V and J ends were trimmed by 1 base and 3 bases, with 13 bases remaining between them. The CDR3 has 14 amino acids. Germline CDR1 is DFQATT and CDR2 is SNEGSKA (reference sequence). This chain's CDR3 is CSARVPGRIYEQYF. CDR3 bases: TGCAGTGCTAGAGTTCCAGGGAGAATCTACGAGCAGTACTTC.

This clonotype was detected many times. This sequence joins TRBV7-2 and TRBJ1-5; perhaps TRBD1 as D (6 bases). CDR1 and CDR2 (germline): SGHTA, FQGNSA. V gave up 1 base and J gave up 6 bases, with 10 bases separating them. The CDR3 is made up of 14 amino acids. CDR3 region: CASSLGQVGQPQHF. The CDR3 DNA reads as TGTGCCAGCAGCTTAGGACAGGTTGGTCAGCCCCAGCATTTT.

This clonotype was observed a few times. V is TRBV19 and J is TRBJ1-1; D possibly corresponds to TRBD1 (6 bases). V gave up 5 bases and J gave up 6 bases, with 13 bases separating them. Germline CDR1 is LNHDA and CDR2 is SQIVND (reference sequence). This CDR3 is 13 amino acids long. The CDR3 sequence is CASSVNREAEAFF. CDR3 coding DNA: TGTGCCAGTAGTGTGAACAGGGAGGCTGAAGCTTTCTTT.

This clonotype was picked up a small number of times. The chain recombines TRBV27 with TRBJ2-7, with D hard to call. Germline V CDR1 and CDR2: MNHEY, SMNVEV (reference sequence). V shed 3 bases and J shed 2 bases, with 14 bases lying between them. The CDR3 has 15 amino acids. CDR3 region: CASSFRPGSTYEQYF. CDR3 in DNA: TGTGCCAGCAGTTTTCGTCCAGGCTCAACCTACGAGCAGTACTTC.

This clonotype was seen a single time. The rearrangement links TRBV7-4 to TRBJ1-4; 8 nucleotides align to TRBD1. Germline assignment: CDR1 SGHVT and CDR2 SQSDAQ. The V gene end was trimmed by 4 bases and the J gene end by 0 bases; junction bases not matched to a gene: 13. The length of the CDR3 is 19 residues. DNA for the CDR3: TGTGCCAGCAGCTCCCAGACAGGGGCAAGGGATTCAACTAATGAAAAACTGTTTTTT. It translates to CASSSQTGARDSTNEKLFF.

As to this clonotype: A junction end diverges from the germline sequence, so it may reflect a read error. This CDR3 reads CAISSPGTSVSNEQFF. Here the CDR3 DNA reads TGTGCCATCAGTTCCCCCGGGACTAGCGTGAGCAATGAGCAGTTCTTC. The chain carries TRBV28 and TRBJ2-1, with 10 bases lining up with TRBD2. Germline CDR1 and CDR2: MDHEN and SYDVKM. CDR3 length: 16 amino acids.

CDR3 coding DNA: TGTGCCAGCAGCTTGGCGCCAAGCTCCTACAATGAGCAGTTCTTC. As protein: CASSLAPSSYNEQFF. This rearrangement joins TRBV7-4 to TRBJ2-1; D remains ambiguous. The CDR3 extends over 15 amino acids. The ends were cut back, 3 bases at V and 0 bases at J, with 9 bases in the middle. Germline V gene lookup returns CDR1 SGHVT and CDR2 SQSDAQ.